The sequence of this T cell receptor (beta chain) was determined in a study of T cells in localized non-small cell lung cancer. Study-wide points: As only one tumor region underwent sequencing, heterogeneity remains possible. A median of around 60 of the top 100 tumor clones appeared in adjacent lung, which was paired and uninvolved. In the blood, greater T cell density corresponded to longer overall survival. Clonality peaked in uninvolved adjacent lung rather than tumor.

Sequencing used immunoSEQ multiplex PCR; TCRdb keeps in-frame clones, though not all of them. Here the sample spans over 40,000 clones, about nine tenths being singletons. Germline V gene lookup returns CDR1 MNHEY and CDR2 SVGAGI. Unmatched junction bases numbered 9, after V lost 0 bases and J lost 7 bases. The CDR3 length is 15 residues. Notes on this clone: Its antigen is as yet unknown.

The clonotype was recovered from a female donor over 55 with stage I squamous cell lung carcinoma. The rearrangement uses TRBV6-5 and TRBJ2-7; 7 nucleotides align to TRBD1. Sequencing was performed on peripheral blood, taken before any cancer treatment. Here the CDR3 reads CASSYSTGMGLEQYF. DNA for the CDR3: TGTGCCAGCAGTTACTCGACAGGGATGGGGCTGGAGCAGTACTTC.